These 4 T cell receptor beta chains came from one sample sequenced in a study of T cells in Graves' hyperthyroidism and ophthalmopathy. The TCR beta CDR3 regions underwent amplification using RNA transcripts as the source. A set of HTBI primers served as the primers for a first-round RT-PCR of the TCR CDR3. One entry per CDR3 protein, called by TCRdb with MiXCR from the multiplex PCR reads. This sample yields 300,000 to 450,000 distinct CDR3 sequences, of which 20% to 30% are seen a single time; over 70% belongs to the top ten. Sequenced sample: blood. Receptors originate from a man aged 50 or older with Graves' hyperthyroidism.

This clonotype was seen many times. The chain recombines TRBV27 with TRBJ1-1; D may be TRBD1 (5 bases). Germline lookup yields CDR1 MNHEY and CDR2 SMNVEV (reference sequence). CDR3 length: 12 amino acids. Trimming shortened V by 5 bases and J by 1 base, and 5 bases separated the two germline ends. CDR3 protein: CASSTGNTEAFF. The DNA of the CDR3 is TGTGCCAGCAGTACAGGGAACACTGAAGCTTTCTTT.

The gene calls are TRBV6-2 or TRBV6-3 and TRBJ2-7; D is perhaps TRBD2 (7 bases). Germline CDR1 MNHEY, CDR2 SVGEGT. CDR3 length: 14 amino acids. Trimming left V 6 bases short and J 0 bases short, with 12 bases between. The CDR3, as DNA: TGTGCCAGCAGCAGGGGCGGGAGCTCCTACGAGCAGTACTTC. Protein: CASSRGGSSYEQYF.

This clonotype was detected ten times or more. V and J are TRBV11-2 and TRBJ2-1; 9 bases match TRBD2. Germline values: CDR1 SGHAT, CDR2 FQNNGV. V lost 1 base and J lost 11; bases outside the gene matches: 0. There are 12 residues in the CDR3. The CDR3 DNA sequence: TGTGCCAGCAGCTTAGCTAGCGGGAAGCAGTTCTTC. Translated: CASSLASGKQFF. The full variable domain, its missing parts supplied by reference TRBV11-2 and TRBJ2-1, is EAGVAQSPRYKIIEKRQSVAFWCNPISGHATLYWYQQILGQGPKLLIQFQNNGVVDDSQLPKDRFSAERLKGVDSTLKIQPAKLEDSAVYLCASSLASGKQFFGPGTRLTVL.

The chain employs TRBV19 and TRBJ1-1; D ambiguous. Germline V gene sequence: CDR1 LNHDA, CDR2 SQIVND (reference sequence). CDR3 length: 13 amino acids. V was cut by 3 bases and J by 5 bases, with 10 bases left in between. This CDR3 reads CASSIWGRTEAFF. The CDR3 DNA is TGTGCCAGTAGTATTTGGGGTCGGACTGAAGCTTTCTTT. Full variable domain (outside the CDR3, taken from reference TRBV19 and TRBJ1-1): DGGITQSPKYLFRKEGQNVTLSCEQNLNHDAMYWYRQDPGQGLRLIYYSQIVNDFQKGDIAEGYSVSREKKESFPLTVTSAQKNPTAFYLCASSIWGRTEAFFGQGTRLTVV.